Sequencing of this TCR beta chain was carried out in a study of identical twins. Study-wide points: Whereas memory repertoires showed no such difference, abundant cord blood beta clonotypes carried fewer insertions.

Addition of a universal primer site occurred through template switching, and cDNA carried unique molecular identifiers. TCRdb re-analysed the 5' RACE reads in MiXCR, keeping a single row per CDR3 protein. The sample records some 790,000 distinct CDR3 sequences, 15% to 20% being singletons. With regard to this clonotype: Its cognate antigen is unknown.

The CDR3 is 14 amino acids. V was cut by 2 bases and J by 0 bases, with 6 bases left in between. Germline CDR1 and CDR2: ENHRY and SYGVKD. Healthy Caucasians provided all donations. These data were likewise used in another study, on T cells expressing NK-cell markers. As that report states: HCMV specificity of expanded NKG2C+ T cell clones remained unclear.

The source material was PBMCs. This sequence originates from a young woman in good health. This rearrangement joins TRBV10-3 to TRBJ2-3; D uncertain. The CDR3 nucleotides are TGTGCCATCAGTGAGGGCCAGAGCACAGATACGCAGTATTTT. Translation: CAISEGQSTDTQYF.